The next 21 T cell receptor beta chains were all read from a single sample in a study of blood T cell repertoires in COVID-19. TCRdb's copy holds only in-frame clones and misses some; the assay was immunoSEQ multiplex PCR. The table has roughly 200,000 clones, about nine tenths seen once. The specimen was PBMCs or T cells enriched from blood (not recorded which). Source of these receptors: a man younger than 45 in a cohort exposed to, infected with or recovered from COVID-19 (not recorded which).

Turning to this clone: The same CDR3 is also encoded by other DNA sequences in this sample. In DNA, the CDR3 is TGTGCCAGCAGTTTACAGGGGGCCCGCAATCAGCCCCAGCATTTT. Translated: CASSLQGARNQPQHF. The chain combines TRBV28 with TRBJ1-5; TRBD1 agrees at 8 bases. V shed 2 bases and J 2 bases; nucleotides not matched to a gene: 2. The germline CDR1 and CDR2 sequences are MDHEN and SYDVKM. This CDR3 is 15 amino acids long.

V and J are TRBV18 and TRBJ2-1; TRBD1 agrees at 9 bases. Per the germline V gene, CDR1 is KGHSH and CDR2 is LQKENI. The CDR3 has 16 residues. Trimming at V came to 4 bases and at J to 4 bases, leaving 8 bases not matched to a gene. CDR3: CASSQLQGARYNEQFF. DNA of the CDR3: TGTGCCAGCTCACAACTACAGGGGGCGCGGTACAATGAGCAGTTCTTC. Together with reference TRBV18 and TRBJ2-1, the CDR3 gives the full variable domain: NAGVMQNPRHLVRRRGQEARLRCSPMKGHSHVYWYRQLPEEGLKFMVYLQKENIIDESGMPKERFSAEFPKEGPSILRIQQVVRGDSAAYFCASSQLQGARYNEQFFGPGTRLTVL.

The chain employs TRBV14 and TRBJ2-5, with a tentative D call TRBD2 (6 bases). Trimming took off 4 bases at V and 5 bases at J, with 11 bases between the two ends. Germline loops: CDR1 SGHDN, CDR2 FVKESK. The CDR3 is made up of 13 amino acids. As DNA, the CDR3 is TGTGCCAGCAGCCGCGGGGTAGGGGAGACCCAGTACTTC. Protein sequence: CASSRGVGETQYF.

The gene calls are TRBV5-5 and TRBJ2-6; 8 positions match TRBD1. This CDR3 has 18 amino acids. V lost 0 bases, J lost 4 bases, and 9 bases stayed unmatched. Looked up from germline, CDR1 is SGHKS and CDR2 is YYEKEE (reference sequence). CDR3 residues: CASSLVPPGGIGANVLTF. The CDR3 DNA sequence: TGTGCCAGCAGCTTGGTTCCCCCAGGGGGCATCGGGGCCAACGTCCTGACTTTC.

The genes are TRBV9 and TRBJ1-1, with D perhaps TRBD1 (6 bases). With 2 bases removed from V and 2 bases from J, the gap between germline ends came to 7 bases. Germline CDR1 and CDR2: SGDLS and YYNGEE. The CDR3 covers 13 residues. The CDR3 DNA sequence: TGTGCCAGCAGCGTGGACAGTAACACTGAAGCTTTCTTT. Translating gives CASSVDSNTEAFF.

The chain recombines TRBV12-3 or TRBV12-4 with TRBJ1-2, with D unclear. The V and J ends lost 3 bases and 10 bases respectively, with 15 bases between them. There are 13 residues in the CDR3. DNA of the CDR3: TGTGCCAGCAGTTTGGCAGATTATGGTGCCTACACCTTC. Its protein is CASSLADYGAYTF.

CDR3 DNA sequence: TGTGCCACGCGGGGATTTAGGGAGGGCGGACTGTTTTTT. Its protein product is CATRGFREGGLFF. The chain links TRBV6-5 to TRBJ1-4; D ambiguous. The CDR3 runs to 13 residues. The germline V gene has CDR1 MNHEY and CDR2 SVGAGI. Trimming pared 10 bases from V and 13 bases from J, leaving 22 bases between.

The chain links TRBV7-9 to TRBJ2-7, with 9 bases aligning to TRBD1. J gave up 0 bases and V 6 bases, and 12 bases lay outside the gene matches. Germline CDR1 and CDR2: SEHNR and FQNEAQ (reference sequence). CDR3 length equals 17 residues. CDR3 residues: CASRHTSGQGFSYEQYF. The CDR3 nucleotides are TGTGCCAGCAGGCATACCTCGGGACAGGGTTTCTCCTACGAGCAGTACTTC.

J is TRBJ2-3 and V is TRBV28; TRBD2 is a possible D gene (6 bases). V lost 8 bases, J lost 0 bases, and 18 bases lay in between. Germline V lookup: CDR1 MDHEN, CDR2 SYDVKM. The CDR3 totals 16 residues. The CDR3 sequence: CASGLAGGYSTDTQYF. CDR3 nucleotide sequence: TGTGCCAGCGGGTTGGCCGGGGGATATAGCACAGATACGCAGTATTTT. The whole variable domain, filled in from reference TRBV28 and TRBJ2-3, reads DVKVTQSSRYLVKRTGEKVFLECVQDMDHENMFWYRQDPGLGLRLIYFSYDVKMKEKGDIPEGYSVSREKKERFSLILESASTNQTSMYLCASGLAGGYSTDTQYFGPGTRLTVL.

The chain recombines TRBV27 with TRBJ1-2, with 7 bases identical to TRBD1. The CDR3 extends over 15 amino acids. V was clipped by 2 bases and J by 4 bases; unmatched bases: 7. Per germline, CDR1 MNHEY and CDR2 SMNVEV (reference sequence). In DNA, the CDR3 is TGTGCCAGCAGTTTAATGGGCAGGGGGACCTATGGCTACACCTTC. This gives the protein CASSLMGRGTYGYTF.

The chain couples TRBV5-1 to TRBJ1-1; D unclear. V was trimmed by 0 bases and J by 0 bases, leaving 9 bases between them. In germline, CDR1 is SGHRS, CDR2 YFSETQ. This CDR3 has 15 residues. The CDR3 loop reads CASSLAESMNTEAFF. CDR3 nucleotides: TGCGCCAGCAGCTTGGCCGAATCTATGAACACTGAAGCTTTCTTT.

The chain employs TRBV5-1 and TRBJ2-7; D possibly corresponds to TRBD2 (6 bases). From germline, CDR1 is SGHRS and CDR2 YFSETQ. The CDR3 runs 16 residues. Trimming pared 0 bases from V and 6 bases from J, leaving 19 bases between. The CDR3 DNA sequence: TGCGCCAGCAGCTTGGATCCCGGCGGGAACCATCTCGAGCAGTACTTC. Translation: CASSLDPGGNHLEQYF.

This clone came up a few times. This chain's CDR3 is CASSLPGQAEKLFF. CDR3 nucleotides: TGTGCCAGCAGTTTACCGGGACAGGCTGAAAAACTGTTTTTT. The rearrangement links TRBV28 to TRBJ1-4, with 8 bases that match TRBD1. The germline gives CDR1 MDHEN, CDR2 SYDVKM. The CDR3 loop spans 14 amino acids. V shed 2 bases and J 7 bases; nucleotides not matched to a gene: 3.

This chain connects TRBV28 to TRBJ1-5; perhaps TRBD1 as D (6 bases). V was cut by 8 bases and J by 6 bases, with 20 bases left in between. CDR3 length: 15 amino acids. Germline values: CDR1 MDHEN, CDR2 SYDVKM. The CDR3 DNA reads TGTGCCAGCGGAGATTACAGGGTGGTCGGTCAGCCCCAGCATTTT. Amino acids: CASGDYRVVGQPQHF.

Here the CDR3 DNA reads TGTGCCAGCAGCGACCGCCGGGACAGGGGGATGGAAAAGAGCAATCAGCCCCAGCATTTT. Amino acids: CASSDRRDRGMEKSNQPQHF. The genes are TRBV27 and TRBJ1-5; TRBD1 aligns across 11 bases. Germline lookup yields CDR1 MNHEY and CDR2 SMNVEV (reference sequence). The CDR3 sequence is 20 residues long. V lost 6 bases, J lost 1 base, and 17 bases stayed unmatched.

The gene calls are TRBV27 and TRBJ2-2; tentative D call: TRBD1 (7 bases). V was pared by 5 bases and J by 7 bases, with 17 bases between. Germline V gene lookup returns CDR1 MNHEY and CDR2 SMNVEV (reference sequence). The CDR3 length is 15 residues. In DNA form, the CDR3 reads TGTGCCAGCAGTGGAGGGACAGCCCGAAACGGGGAGCTGTTTTTT. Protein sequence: CASSGGTARNGELFF.

The CDR3 sequence is CASATGGTGANVLTF. The CDR3 DNA follows: TGCGCCAGCGCAACAGGGGGTACTGGGGCCAACGTCCTGACTTTC. The V call is TRBV5-1, the J call TRBJ2-6; 8 bases are shared with TRBD1. V shed 7 bases, J shed 2 bases, and the junction held 5 bases outside the gene matches. The CDR3 sequence is 15 residues long. In germline, CDR1 is SGHRS, CDR2 YFSETQ.

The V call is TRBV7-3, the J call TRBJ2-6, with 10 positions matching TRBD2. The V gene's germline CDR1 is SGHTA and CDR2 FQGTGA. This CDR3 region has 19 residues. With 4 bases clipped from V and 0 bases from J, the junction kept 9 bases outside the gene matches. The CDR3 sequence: CASSSRLAGGRSGANVLTF. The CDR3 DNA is TGTGCCAGCAGCTCCCGGTTAGCGGGAGGCCGCTCTGGGGCCAACGTCCTGACTTTC.

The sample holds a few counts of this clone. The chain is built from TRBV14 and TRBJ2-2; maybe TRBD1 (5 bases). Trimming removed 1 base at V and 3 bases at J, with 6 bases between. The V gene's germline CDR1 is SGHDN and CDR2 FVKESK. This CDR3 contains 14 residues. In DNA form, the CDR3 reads TGTGCCAGCAGCCAAGTACAGGACACCGGGGAGCTGTTTTTT. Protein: CASSQVQDTGELFF.

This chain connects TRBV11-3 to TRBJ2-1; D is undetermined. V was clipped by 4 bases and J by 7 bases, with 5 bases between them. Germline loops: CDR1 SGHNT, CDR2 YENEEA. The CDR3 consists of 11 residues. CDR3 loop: CASSSFNEQFF. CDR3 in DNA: TGTGCCAGCAGCTCCTTTAATGAGCAGTTCTTC.

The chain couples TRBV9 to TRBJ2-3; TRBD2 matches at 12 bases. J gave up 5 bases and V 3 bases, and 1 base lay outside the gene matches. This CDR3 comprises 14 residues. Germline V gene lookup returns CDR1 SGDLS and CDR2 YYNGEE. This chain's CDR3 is CASSASGGEDTQYF. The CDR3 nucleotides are TGTGCCAGCAGCGCTAGCGGGGGGGAAGATACGCAGTATTTT.